The clone carrying this TCR beta chain appeared many times. Its specificity is not known. This sample stems from a study of T cells after yellow fever vaccination. Study overall: SMART-Seq v4 Ultra Low Input prepared the low-cell-number fractions.

Each CDR3 protein gets one entry after TCRdb re-called the 5' RACE reads with MiXCR. The repertoire holds some 240,000 distinct CDR3 sequences, with more than 3.5% as singletons. Whole-study results and caveats: Only a small proportion of the clonotypes turned up in both the CD4 and the CD8 compartments, likely arising from convergent recombination. A large majority of primary-vaccination clones showed up again after the booster (approximately 96% CD4, roughly 88% CD8).

The junction had 7 bases not matched to a gene; V was cut back by 3 bases and J by 4 bases. This CDR3 contains 16 residues. The V gene is TRBV12-3 or TRBV12-4, the J gene TRBJ2-3, with 10 bases identical to TRBD2. The TCR comes from a man between 18 and 29 years old who received the YFV17D yellow fever vaccine. The sample was PBMCs, taken 15 days after the yellow fever booster vaccination. The CDR3 DNA is TGTGCCAGCAGTTTCCCAGCGGGGGGGCATTCAGATACGCAGTATTTT. This sequence encodes CASSFPAGGHSDTQYF.